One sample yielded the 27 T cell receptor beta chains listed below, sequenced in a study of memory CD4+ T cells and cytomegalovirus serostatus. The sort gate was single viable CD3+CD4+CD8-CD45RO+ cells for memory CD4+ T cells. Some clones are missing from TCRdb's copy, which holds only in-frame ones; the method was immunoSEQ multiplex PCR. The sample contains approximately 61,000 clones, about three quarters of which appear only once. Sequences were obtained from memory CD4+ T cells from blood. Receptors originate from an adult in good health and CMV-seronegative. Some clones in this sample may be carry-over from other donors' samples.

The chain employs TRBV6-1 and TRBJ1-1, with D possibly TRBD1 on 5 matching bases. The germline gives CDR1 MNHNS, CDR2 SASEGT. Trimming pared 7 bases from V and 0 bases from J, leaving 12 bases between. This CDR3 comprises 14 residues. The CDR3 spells CASKRQQLNTEAFF. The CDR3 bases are TGTGCCAGCAAGCGACAGCAACTGAACACTGAAGCTTTCTTT.

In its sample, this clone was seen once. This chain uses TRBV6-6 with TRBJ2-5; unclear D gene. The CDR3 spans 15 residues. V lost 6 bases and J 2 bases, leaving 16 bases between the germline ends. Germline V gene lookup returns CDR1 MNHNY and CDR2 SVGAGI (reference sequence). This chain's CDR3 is CASSGTSLPQETQYF. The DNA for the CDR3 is TGTGCCAGCAGCGGAACCTCATTACCGCAAGAGACCCAGTACTTC.

The CDR3 protein is CASSSEDTQYF. The DNA of the CDR3 is TGTGCCAGCTCTTCAGAAGATACGCAGTATTTT. This chain uses TRBV6-6 with TRBJ2-3, with D unresolved. V was cut by 8 bases and J by 5 bases, with 8 bases left in between. Germline V CDR1 and CDR2: MNHNY, SVGAGI (reference sequence). The CDR3 has 11 amino acids.

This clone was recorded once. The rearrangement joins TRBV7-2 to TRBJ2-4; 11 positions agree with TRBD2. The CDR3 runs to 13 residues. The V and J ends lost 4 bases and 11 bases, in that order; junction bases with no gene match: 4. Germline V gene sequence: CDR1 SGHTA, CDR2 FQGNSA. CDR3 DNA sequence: TGTGCCAGCAGCTCTACTAGCGGGAGAGTTCAGTACTTC. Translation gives CASSSTSGRVQYF.

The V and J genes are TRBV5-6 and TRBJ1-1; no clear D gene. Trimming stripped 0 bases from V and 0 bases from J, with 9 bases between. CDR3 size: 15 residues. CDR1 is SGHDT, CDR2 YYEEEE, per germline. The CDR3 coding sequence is TGTGCCAGCAGCTTGGTTGAGAGAATGAACACTGAAGCTTTCTTT. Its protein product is CASSLVERMNTEAFF. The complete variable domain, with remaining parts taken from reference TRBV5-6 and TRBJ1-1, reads DAGVTQSPTHLIKTRGQQVTLRCSPKSGHDTVSWYQQALGQGPQFIFQYYEEEERQRGNFPDRFSGHQFPNYSSELNVNALLLGDSALYLCASSLVERMNTEAFFGQGTRLTVV.

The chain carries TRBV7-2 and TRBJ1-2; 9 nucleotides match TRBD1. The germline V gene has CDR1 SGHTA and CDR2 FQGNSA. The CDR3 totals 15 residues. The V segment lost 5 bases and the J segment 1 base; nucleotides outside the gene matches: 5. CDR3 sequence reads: CASSPGTGHNYGYTF. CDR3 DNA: TGTGCCAGCAGCCCCGGGACAGGGCATAACTATGGCTACACCTTC.

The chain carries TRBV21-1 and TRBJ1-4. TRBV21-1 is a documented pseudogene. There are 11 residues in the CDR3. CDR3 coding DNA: TGTGCCAGCAGCAAATGGGGGGAACTGTTTTTT. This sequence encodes CASSKWGELFF.

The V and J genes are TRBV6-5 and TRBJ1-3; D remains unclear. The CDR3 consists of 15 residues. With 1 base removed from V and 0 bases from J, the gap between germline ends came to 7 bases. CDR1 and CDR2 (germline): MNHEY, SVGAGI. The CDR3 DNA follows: TGTGCCAGCAGTTACTGGGCAGCCTCTGGAAACACCATATATTTT. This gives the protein CASSYWAASGNTIYF.

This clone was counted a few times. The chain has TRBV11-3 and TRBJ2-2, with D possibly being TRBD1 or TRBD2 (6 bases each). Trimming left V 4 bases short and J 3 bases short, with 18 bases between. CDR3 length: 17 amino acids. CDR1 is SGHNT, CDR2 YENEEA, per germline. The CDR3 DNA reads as TGTGCCAGCAGCTCCCCGCGGGAAAGGGGGGACACCGGGGAGCTGTTTTTT. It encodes CASSSPRERGDTGELFF.

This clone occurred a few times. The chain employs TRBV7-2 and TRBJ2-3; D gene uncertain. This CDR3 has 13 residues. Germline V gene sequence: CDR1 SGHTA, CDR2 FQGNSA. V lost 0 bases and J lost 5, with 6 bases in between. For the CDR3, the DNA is TGTGCCAGCAGCTTAGCGGTGCGAGATACGCAGTATTTT. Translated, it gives CASSLAVRDTQYF.

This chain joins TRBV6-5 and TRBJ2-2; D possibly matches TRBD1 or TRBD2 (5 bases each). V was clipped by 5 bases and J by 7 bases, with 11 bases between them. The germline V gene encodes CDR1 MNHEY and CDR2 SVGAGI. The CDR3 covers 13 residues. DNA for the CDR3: TGTGCCAGCAGTGACCCGGGGCACGGGGAGCTGTTTTTT. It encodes CASSDPGHGELFF.

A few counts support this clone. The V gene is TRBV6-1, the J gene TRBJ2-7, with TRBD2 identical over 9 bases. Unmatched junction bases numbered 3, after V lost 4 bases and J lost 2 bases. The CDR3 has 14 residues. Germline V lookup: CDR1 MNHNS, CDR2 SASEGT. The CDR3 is CASSGLAAPYEQYF. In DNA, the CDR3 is TGTGCCAGCAGTGGACTAGCGGCTCCCTACGAGCAGTACTTC.

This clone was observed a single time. Written as DNA, the CDR3 is TGTGCCAGCAGCTCCCCGCCGGGACGCAGAAGGGACGAGCAGTACTTC. Protein sequence: CASSSPPGRRRDEQYF. The gene calls are TRBV7-2 and TRBJ2-7; either TRBD1 or TRBD2 may supply D (5 bases each). Germline V gives CDR1 SGHTA, CDR2 FQGNSA. CDR3 length equals 16 residues. The germline V and J ends were trimmed by 4 bases and 5 bases, with 21 bases remaining between them.

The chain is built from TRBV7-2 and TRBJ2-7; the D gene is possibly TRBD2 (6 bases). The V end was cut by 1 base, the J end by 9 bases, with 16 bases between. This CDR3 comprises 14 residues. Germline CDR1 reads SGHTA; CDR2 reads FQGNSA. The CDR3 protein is CASSLDFYTAGQYF. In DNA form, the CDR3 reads TGTGCCAGCAGCTTAGATTTCTATACAGCGGGGCAGTACTTC.

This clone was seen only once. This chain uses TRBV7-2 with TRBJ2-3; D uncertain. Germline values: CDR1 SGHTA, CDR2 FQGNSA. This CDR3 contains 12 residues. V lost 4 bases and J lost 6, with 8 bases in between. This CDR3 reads CASSSYLDTQYF. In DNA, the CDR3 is TGTGCCAGCAGCTCCTATCTGGATACGCAGTATTTT.

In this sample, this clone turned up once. The CDR3 DNA sequence: TGTGCCAGCAGTGACAGGGGGCGAGACAATCAGCCCCAGCATTTT. Its translation: CASSDRGRDNQPQHF. The rearrangement joins TRBV28 to TRBJ1-5; 10 nucleotides line up with TRBD1. The CDR3 sequence is 15 residues long. CDR1 and CDR2 from the germline V gene are MDHEN and SYDVKM. Losses at the gene ends were 5 bases for V and 3 bases for J; bases not matched to a gene: 4.

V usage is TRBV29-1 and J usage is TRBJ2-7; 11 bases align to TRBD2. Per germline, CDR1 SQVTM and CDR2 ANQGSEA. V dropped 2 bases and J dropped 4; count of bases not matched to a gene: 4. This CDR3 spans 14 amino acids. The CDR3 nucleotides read TGCAGCGTTGAATCCGGGACTAGCGGATACGAGCAGTACTTC. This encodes CSVESGTSGYEQYF.

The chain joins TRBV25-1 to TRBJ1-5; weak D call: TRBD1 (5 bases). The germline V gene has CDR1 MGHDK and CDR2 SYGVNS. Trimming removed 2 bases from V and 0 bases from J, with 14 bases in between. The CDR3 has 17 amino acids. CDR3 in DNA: TGTGCCAGCAGTGAAACGGCCCGGGGGATTAGCAATCAGCCCCAGCATTTT. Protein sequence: CASSETARGISNQPQHF.

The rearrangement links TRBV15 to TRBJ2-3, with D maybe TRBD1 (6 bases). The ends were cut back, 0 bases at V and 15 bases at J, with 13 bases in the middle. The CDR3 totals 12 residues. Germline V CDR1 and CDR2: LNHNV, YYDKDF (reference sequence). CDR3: CATSRDRDINYF. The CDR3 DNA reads TGTGCCACCAGCAGAGACCGGGACATAAACTATTTT.

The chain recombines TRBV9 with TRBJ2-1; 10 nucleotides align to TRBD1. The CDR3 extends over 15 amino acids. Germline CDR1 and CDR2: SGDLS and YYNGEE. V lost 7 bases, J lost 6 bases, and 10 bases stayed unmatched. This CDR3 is CASAPYGTGVNEQFF. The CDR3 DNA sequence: TGTGCCAGCGCCCCTTACGGGACAGGGGTCAATGAGCAGTTCTTC.

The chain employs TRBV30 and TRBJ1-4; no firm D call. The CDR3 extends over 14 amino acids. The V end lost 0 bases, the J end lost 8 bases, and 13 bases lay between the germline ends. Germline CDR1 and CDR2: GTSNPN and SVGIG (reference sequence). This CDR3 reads CAWSVFAIGEKLFF. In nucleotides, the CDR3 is TGTGCCTGGAGTGTTTTCGCGATTGGGGAAAAACTGTTTTTT.

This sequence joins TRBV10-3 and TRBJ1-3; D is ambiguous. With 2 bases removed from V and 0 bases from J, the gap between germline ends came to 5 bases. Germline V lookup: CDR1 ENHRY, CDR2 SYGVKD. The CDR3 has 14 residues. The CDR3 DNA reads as TGTGCCATCAGTGAGAACCTCTCTGGAAACACCATATATTTT. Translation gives CAISENLSGNTIYF.

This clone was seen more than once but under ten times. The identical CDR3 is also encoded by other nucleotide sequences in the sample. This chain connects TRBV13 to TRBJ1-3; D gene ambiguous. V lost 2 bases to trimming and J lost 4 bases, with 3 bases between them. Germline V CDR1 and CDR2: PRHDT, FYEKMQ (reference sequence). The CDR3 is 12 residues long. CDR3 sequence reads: CASSLSGNTIYF. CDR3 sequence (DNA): TGTGCCAGCAGCTTATCCGGAAACACCATATATTTT.

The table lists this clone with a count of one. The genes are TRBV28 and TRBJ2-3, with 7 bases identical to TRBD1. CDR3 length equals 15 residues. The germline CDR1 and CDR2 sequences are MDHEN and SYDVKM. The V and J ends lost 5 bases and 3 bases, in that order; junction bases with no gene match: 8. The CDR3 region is CASSVRGLGTDTQYF. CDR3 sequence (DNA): TGTGCCAGCAGTGTGAGGGGGCTCGGGACAGATACGCAGTATTTT.

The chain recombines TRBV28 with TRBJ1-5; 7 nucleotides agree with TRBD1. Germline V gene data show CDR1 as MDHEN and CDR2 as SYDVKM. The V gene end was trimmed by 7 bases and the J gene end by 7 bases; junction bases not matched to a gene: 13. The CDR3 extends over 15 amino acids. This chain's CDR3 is CASITSTGYDQPQHF. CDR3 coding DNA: TGTGCCAGCATCACCTCGACAGGGTACGACCAGCCCCAGCATTTT.

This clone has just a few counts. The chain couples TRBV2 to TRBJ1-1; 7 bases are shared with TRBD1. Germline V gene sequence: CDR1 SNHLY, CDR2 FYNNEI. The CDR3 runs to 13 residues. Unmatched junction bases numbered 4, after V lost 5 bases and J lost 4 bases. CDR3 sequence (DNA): TGTGCCAGCAGTACGGAGGGGGCCACTGAAGCTTTCTTT. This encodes CASSTEGATEAFF.

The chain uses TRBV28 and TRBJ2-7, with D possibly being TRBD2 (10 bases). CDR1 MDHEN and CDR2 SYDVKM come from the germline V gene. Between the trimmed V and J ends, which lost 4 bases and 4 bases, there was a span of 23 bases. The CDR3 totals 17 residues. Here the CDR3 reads CASSSAGGGQGWYEQYF. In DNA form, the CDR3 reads TGTGCCAGCAGTTCAGCGGGGGGGGGACAGGGATGGTACGAGCAGTACTTC.